This TCR beta chain appears in the sequencing data of a study of CD8 T cells in Susac syndrome. Random hexamers were used to reverse transcribe the RNA input (roughly 0.5 to 1 ug). TCRdb redid the calling of the immunoSEQ multiplex PCR reads with MiXCR, one entry per CDR3 protein. The data contain 170,000 or so distinct CDR3 sequences, around 94% of them singletons. Per germline, CDR1 KGHSH and CDR2 LQKENI. The CDR3 is 16 amino acids. The ends lost 4 bases at V and 3 bases at J; junction bases unmatched: 10. This clonotype was seen once. The specimen was CD4+ T cells from PBMCs. The receptor's source is a human donor with Susac syndrome. The chain uses TRBV18 and TRBJ2-3; 7 bases are a match to TRBD1. CDR3 loop: CASSLQPGQQTDTQYF. As DNA, the CDR3 is TGTGCCAGCTCACTCCAACCGGGACAGCAGACAGATACGCAGTATTTT.